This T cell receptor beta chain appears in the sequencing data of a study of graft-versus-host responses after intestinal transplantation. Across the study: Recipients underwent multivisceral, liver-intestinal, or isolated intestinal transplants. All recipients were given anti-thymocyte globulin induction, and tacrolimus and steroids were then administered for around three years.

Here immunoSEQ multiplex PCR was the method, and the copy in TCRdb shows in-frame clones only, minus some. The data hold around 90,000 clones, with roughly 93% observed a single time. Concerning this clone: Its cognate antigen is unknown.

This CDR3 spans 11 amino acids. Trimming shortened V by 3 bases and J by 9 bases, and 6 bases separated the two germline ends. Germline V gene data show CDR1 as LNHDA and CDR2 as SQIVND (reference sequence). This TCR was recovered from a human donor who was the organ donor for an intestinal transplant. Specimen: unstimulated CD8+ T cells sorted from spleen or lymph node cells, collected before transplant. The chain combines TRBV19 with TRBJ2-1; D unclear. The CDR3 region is CASSIYGEQFF. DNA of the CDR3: TGTGCCAGTAGTATTTACGGTGAGCAGTTCTTC.